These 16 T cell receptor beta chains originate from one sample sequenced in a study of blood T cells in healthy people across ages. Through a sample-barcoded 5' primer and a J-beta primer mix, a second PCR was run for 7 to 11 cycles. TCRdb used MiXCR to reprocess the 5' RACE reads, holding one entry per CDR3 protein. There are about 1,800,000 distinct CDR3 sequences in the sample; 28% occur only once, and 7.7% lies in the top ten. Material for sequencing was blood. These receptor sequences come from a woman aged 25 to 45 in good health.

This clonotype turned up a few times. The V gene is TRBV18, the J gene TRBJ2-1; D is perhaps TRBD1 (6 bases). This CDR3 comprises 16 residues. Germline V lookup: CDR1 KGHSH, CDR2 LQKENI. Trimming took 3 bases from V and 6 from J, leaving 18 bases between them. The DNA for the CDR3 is TGTGCCAGCTCACCCTCACAGGGCTTGGGGGCCAATGAGCAGTTCTTC. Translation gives CASSPSQGLGANEQFF. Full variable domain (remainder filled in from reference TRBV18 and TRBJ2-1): NAGVMQNPRHLVRRRGQEARLRCSPMKGHSHVYWYRQLPEEGLKFMVYLQKENIIDESGMPKERFSAEFPKEGPSILRIQQVVRGDSAAYFCASSPSQGLGANEQFFGPGTRLTVL.

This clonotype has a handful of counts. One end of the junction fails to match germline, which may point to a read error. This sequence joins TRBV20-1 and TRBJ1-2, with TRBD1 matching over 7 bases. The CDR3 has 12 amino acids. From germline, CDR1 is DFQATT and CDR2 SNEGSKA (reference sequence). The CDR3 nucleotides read TGCAGTGCCAGACCGGGACAGTATGGTTACACCTTC. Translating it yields CSARPGQYGYTF.

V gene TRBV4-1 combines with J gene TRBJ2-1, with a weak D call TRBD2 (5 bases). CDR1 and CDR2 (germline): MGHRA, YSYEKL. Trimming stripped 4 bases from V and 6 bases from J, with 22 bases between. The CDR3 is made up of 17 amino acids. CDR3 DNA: TGCGCCAGCAGCCCCTGGGGAGCGCTATCTCGGCGCAATGAGCAGTTCTTC. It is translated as CASSPWGALSRRNEQFF.

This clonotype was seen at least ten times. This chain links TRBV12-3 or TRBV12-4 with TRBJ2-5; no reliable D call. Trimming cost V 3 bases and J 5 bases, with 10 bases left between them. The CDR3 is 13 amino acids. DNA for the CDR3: TGTGCCAGCAGTTTGGGTAGCAAGGAGACCCAGTACTTC. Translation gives CASSLGSKETQYF.

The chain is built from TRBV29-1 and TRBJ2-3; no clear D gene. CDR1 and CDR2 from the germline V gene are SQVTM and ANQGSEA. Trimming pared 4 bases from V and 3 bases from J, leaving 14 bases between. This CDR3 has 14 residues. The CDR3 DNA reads TGCAGCGTTGGTGCCGGGCGAGCGACAGATACGCAGTATTTT. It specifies CSVGAGRATDTQYF.

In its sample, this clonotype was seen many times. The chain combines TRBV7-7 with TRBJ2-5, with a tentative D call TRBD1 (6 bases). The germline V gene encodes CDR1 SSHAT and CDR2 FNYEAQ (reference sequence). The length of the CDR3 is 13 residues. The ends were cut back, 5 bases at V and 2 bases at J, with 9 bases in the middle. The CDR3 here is CASSSDRQETQYF. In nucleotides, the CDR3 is TGTGCCAGCAGCAGCGACAGGCAAGAGACCCAGTACTTC.

Here the CDR3 reads CASSYSTLWSDRSSEAFF. CDR3 bases: TGTGCCAGCAGTTACTCGACATTGTGGTCGGACAGGAGCTCTGAAGCTTTCTTT. The chain employs TRBV6-2 or TRBV6-3 and TRBJ1-1; 7 bases align to TRBD1. Germline V CDR1 and CDR2: MNHEY, SVGEGT. Trimming cost V 0 bases and J 6 bases; bases outside gene matches: 16. The CDR3 sequence is 18 residues long.

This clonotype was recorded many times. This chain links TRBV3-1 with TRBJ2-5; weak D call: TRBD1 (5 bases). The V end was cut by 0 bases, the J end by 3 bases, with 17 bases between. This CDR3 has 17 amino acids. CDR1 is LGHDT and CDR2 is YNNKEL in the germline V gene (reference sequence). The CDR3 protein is CASSQDGLTIREETQYF. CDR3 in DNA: TGTGCCAGCAGCCAAGACGGGTTAACGATCAGGGAAGAGACCCAGTACTTC.

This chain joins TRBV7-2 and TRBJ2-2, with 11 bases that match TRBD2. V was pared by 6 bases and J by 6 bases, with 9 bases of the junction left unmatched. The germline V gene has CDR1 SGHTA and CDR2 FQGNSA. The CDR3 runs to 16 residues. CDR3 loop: CASRVTSGSWAGELFF. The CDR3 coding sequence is TGTGCCAGCAGGGTTACTAGCGGGAGTTGGGCCGGGGAGCTGTTTTTT.

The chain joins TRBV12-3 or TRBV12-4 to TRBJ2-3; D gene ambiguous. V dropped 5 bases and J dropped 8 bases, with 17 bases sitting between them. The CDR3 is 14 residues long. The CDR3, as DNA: TGTGCCAGCAGTGGACGGGTGAGAGCAGGTACGCAGTATTTT. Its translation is CASSGRVRAGTQYF.

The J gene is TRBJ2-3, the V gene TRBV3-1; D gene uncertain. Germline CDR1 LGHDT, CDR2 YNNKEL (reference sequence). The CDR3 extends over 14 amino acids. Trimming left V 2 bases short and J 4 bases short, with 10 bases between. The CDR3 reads CASSQSVSPDTQYF. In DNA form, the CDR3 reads TGTGCCAGCAGCCAATCTGTCTCCCCAGATACGCAGTATTTT.

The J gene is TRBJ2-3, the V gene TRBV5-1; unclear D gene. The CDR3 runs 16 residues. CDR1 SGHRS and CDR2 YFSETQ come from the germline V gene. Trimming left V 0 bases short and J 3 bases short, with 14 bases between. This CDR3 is CASSLGNNVGTDTQYF. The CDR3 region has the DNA TGCGCCAGCAGCTTGGGTAACAATGTGGGGACAGATACGCAGTATTTT.

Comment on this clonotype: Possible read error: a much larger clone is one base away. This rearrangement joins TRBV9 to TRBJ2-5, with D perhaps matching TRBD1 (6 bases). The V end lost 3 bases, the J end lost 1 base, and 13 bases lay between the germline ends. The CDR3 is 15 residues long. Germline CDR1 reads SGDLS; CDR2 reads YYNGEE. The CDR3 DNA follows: TGTGCCAGCAGCGCTCAAGGCAGGGGCCAAGAGACCCAGTACTTC. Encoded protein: CASSAQGRGQETQYF.

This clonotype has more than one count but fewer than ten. CDR3 residues: CASSEPRGMNTEAFF. CDR3 in DNA: TGCGCCAGCAGCGAACCCCGAGGGATGAACACTGAAGCTTTCTTT. The chain uses TRBV5-1 and TRBJ1-1, with no clear D. V shed 4 bases and J shed 0 bases, with 13 bases lying between them. Germline V gene sequence: CDR1 SGHRS, CDR2 YFSETQ. The CDR3 runs to 15 residues.

The CDR3 nucleotides are TGTGCCTCTCAGCGGGGGGGCCAAGAGCAGTTCTTC. Translated, it gives CASQRGGQEQFF. The chain uses TRBV10-3 and TRBJ2-1; 10 bases align to TRBD2. The germline CDR1 and CDR2 sequences are ENHRY and SYGVKD. V lost 11 bases and J lost 10; bases outside the gene matches: 8. The CDR3 has 12 amino acids.

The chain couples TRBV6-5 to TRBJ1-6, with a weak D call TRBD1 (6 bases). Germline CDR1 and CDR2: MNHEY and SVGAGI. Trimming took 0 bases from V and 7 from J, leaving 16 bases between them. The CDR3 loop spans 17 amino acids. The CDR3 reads CASSYSRAGASNSPLHF. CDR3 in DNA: TGTGCCAGCAGTTACTCGAGGGCAGGGGCTTCAAATTCACCCCTCCACTTT.